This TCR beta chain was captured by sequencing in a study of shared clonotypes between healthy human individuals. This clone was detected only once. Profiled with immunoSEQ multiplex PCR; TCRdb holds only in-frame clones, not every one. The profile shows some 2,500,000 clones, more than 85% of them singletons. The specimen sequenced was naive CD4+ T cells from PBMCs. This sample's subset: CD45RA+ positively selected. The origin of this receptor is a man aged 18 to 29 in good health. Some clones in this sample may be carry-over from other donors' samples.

CDR3 DNA sequence: TGTGCCAGCAGCTTACCCCAGCTAGCCAAAAACATTCAGTACTTC. This codes for CASSLPQLAKNIQYF. This chain uses TRBV7-2 with TRBJ2-4, with D unclear. The CDR3 is 15 residues long. The V gene lost 2 bases and the J gene lost 0 bases, with 8 bases spanning the gap. Germline V gene lookup returns CDR1 SGHTA and CDR2 FQGNSA. Complete variable domain (other parts from reference TRBV7-2 and TRBJ2-4): GAGVSQSPSNKVTEKGKDVELRCDPISGHTALYWYRQSLGQGLEFLIYFQGNSAPDKSGLPSDRFSAERTGGSVSTLTIQRTQQEDSAVYLCASSLPQLAKNIQYFGAGTRLSVL.